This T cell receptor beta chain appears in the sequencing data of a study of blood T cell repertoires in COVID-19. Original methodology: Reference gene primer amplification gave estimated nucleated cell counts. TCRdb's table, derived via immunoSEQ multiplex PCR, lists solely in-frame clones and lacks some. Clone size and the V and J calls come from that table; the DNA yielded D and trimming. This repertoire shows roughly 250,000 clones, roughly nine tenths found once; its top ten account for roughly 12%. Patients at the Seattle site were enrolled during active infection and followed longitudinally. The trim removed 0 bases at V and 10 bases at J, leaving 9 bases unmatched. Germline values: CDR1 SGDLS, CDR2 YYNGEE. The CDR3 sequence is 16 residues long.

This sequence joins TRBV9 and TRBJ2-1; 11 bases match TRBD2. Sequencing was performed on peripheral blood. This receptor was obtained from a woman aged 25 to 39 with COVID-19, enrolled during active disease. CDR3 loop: CASSVAGIAGGHEQFF. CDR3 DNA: TGTGCCAGCAGCGTAGCCGGGATAGCGGGGGGGCACGAGCAGTTCTTC.